The subject of this entry is one TCR beta chain. What it binds is not known. The data derive from a study of cytomegalovirus exposure and HLA in healthy donors. Regarding the study as a whole: In an earlier analysis, about 87% or about 30%: the productive usage of most TCR beta V segments. HLA-A and HLA-B allele assignments for most subjects were reportedly predicted accurately using TCR beta sequences.

The CDR3 sequence is 14 residues long. J gave up 4 bases and V 6 bases, and 10 bases lay outside the gene matches. From germline, CDR1 is GTSNPN and CDR2 SVGIG (reference sequence). The PCR ran on 60 Vbeta and 13 Jbeta primers. The protocol was immunoSEQ multiplex PCR, while the TCRdb copy is restricted to in-frame clones and leaves out a portion. Of some 110,000 clones listed, roughly a tenth are singletons. Sequenced sample: PBMCs. The J gene is TRBJ1-2, the V gene TRBV30; 8 nucleotides match TRBD1. This clonotype was sampled from a man in his forties in good health and CMV-seropositive. CDR3 in DNA: TGTGCCTGCTCGCGGACAGGGAATATCTATGGCTACACCTTC. Translating gives CACSRTGNIYGYTF.